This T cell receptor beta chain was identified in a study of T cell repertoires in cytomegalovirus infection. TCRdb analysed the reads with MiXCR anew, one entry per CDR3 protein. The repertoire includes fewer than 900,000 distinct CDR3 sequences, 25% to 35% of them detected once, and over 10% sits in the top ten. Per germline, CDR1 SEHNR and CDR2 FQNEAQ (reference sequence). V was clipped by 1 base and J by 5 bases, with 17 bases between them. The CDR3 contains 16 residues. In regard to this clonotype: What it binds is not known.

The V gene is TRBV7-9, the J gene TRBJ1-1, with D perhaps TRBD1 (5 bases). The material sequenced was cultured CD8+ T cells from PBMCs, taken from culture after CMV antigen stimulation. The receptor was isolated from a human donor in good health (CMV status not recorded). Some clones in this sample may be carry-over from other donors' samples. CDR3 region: CASSLGGAGPRTEAFF. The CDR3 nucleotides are TGTGCCAGCAGCTTAGGAGGGGCAGGGCCGAGGACTGAAGCTTTCTTT. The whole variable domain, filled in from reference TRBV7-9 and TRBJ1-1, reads DTGVSQNPRHKITKRGQNVTFRCDPISEHNRLYWYRQTLGQGPEFLTYFQNEAQLEKSRLLSDRFSAERPKGSFSTLEIQRTEQGDSAMYLCASSLGGAGPRTEAFFGQGTRLTVV.